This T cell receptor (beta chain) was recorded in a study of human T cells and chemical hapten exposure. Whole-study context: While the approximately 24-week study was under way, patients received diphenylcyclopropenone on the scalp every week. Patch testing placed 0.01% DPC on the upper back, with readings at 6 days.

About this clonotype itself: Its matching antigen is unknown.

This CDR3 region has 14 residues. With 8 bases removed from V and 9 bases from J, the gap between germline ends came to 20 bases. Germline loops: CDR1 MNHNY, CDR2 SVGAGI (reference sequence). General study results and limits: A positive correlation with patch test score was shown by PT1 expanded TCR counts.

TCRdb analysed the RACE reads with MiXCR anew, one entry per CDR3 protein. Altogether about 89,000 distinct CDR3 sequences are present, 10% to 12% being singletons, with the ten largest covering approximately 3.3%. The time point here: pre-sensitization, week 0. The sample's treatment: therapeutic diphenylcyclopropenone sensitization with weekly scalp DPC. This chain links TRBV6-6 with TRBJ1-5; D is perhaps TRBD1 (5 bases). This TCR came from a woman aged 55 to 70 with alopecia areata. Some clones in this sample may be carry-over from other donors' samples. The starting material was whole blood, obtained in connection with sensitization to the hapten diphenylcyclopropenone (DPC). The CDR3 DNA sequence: TGTGCCAGCGGACCCGGGACGGTGACTTTGCCCCAGCATTTT. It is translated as CASGPGTVTLPQHF.